The following is a TCR beta chain sequence with its context. Its antigen is currently unknown. The repertoire was sequenced with immunoSEQ multiplex PCR; TCRdb's copy has only in-frame clones and lacks some. The table includes tens of thousands of clones, 83% detected once. The junction had 2 bases not matched to a gene; V was cut back by 0 bases and J by 8 bases. Germline V gene lookup returns CDR1 LGHNA and CDR2 YNFKEQ. The length of the CDR3 is 14 residues. The sample belongs to a study of Ad26.COV2.S vaccination and SARS-CoV-2 variants. Study results and limitations: Marked by substantial breadth, spike-specific CD8+ and CD4+ T cell responses were reportedly seen after vaccination. Possible underestimation of total T cell responses by the TCR breadth and depth analyses was noted. Non-spike TCR breadth did not differ much between vaccine and placebo recipients.

The source is a human donor who had recovered from COVID-19. The starting material was peripheral blood, obtained after recovery from COVID-19. This chain joins TRBV4-2 and TRBJ1-5, with TRBD1 matching 9 bases. Written as DNA, the CDR3 is TGTGCCAGCAGCCAAGAGGGACAGGGAAAGCCCCAGCATTTT. Its translation is CASSQEGQGKPQHF.